This entry features one T cell receptor beta chain sequence. This CDR3 region has 16 residues. The V end lost 1 base, the J end lost 8 bases, and 15 bases lay between the germline ends. CDR1 LGHNA and CDR2 YNFKEQ come from the germline V gene. Original processing notes: Quantification of nucleated cells was approximated via reference gene primer amplification. Profiled with immunoSEQ multiplex PCR; TCRdb holds only in-frame clones, not every one. Clonal size and the V and J genes are those of that table, whereas D and trimming came from the DNA. The sample records some 120,000 clones, 85% being singletons. This entry belongs to a study of blood T cell repertoires in COVID-19. Study in general: The study drew acute and convalescent COVID-19 samples from the United States, Italy and Spain.

J is TRBJ1-6 and V is TRBV4-2; D call uncertain. The clonotype comes from a man older than 75 with active or convalescent COVID-19. The sample comprised peripheral blood. The CDR3 protein is CASSQGGREYDSPLHF. CDR3 sequence (DNA): TGTGCCAGCAGCCAAGGTGGACGGGAATATGATTCACCCCTCCACTTT.